A selection of T cell receptor beta chains follows, all from one sample in a study of cytomegalovirus exposure and HLA in healthy donors. Sequencing was performed with immunoSEQ multiplex PCR; in TCRdb, only in-frame clones are kept and a portion is missing. The sample shows about 360,000 clones, roughly 89% of them seen only once. The specimen was PBMCs. The origin of the receptors is a woman aged 18-29 years in good health and CMV-seronegative. CDR3s include the opening cysteine and the closing phenylalanine or tryptophan. The D gene is left open where the match is weak. Clone size appears in some rows only: once, few, many, or a class for an expanded clone.

TRBJ1-1 . TRBV28 . TGTGCCAGCAGTCCCGGGGGAGCAACAGAAGCTTTCTTT CASSPGGATEAFF
TRBJ2-3 . TRBV28 TRBD2 TGTGCCAGCAGTTACTTAGCGGGAGTGGATACGCAGTATTTT CASSYLAGVDTQYF
TRBJ1-5 once TRBV28 . TGTGCCAGCAGTTTGTCCAGGGGCAATCAGCCCCAGCATTTT CASSLSRGNQPQHF
TRBJ2-5 few TRBV18 TRBD2 TGTGCCAGCTCACGGACTAGCGGGGGAGTAGAGACCCAGTACTTC CASSRTSGGVETQYF
TRBJ2-7 . TRBV28 TRBD2 TGTGCCAGCAGTTCGCCTTGGGCGGGAGGGCCGGCCGAGCAGTACTTC CASSSPWAGGPAEQYF
TRBJ1-2 few TRBV29-1 . TGCAGCGTTGCGTCTAACTATGGCTACACCTTC CSVASNYGYTF
TRBJ1-3 . TRBV28 . TGTGCCAGCAGCTCCCCTGGAAACACCATATATTTT CASSSPGNTIYF
TRBJ2-1 . TRBV9 TRBD1 TGTGCCAGCAGCGCCCCAGGGACAGGGGACTACAATGAGCAGTTCTTC CASSAPGTGDYNEQFF
TRBJ2-5 . TRBV30 . TGTGCCTGGAGCCCAGGGGGGCTAGTCGGGTGGTACTTC CAWSPGGLVGWYF
TRBJ2-2 . TRBV27 . TGTGCCAGCAGCCCCTTAGCCGGGGAGCTGTTTTTT CASSPLAGELFF
TRBJ2-7 . TRBV9 TRBD2 TGTGCCAGCAGCGTAGGACTAGCGGGAGGGTCCGAGCAGTACTTC CASSVGLAGGSEQYF
TRBJ1-2 . TRBV2 TRBD1 TGTGCCAGCAGGCCCGACAGGGCGGGCGACCATGGCTACACCTTC CASRPDRAGDHGYTF
TRBJ1-2 . TRBV10-3 TRBD1 TGTGCCATCAGTGAGTCTGGGGACAGTGGCGGCTACACCTTC CAISESGDSGGYTF
TRBJ1-2 . TRBV7-9 . TGTGCCAGCAGCTTAGCGCCTCAGATGACTAACTATGGCTACACCTTC CASSLAPQMTNYGYTF
TRBJ1-1 . TRBV6-5 TRBD1 TGTGCCAGCAGTTTGACAGGGAGCTTGGGCACTGAAGCTTTCTTT CASSLTGSLGTEAFF
TRBJ1-2 . TRBV25-1 . TGTGCCAGCAGGGAACAGGGTCTTAACTATGGCTACACCTTC CASREQGLNYGYTF
TRBJ1-2 . TRBV9 . TGTGCCAGCAAACCAGAGGCGGGCGGGATTAACTATGGCTACACCTTC CASKPEAGGINYGYTF
TRBJ2-7 once TRBV18 TRBD1 TGTGCCAGCTCACCAGCAGCAGGGGGTTCCTACGAGCAGTACTTC CASSPAAGGSYEQYF
TRBJ2-3 . TRBV28 . TGTGCCAGCAGCGGAGGCAGAGAAACAGATACGCAGTATTTT CASSGGRETDTQYF
TRBJ2-3 . TRBV4-1 . TGCGCCAGCAGCCAAGAGGGCCAATCAACCACAGATACGCAGTATTTT CASSQEGQSTTDTQYF
TRBJ2-1 . TRBV6-5 TRBD2 TGTGCCAGCAGTTATAGGTCCGCGGGAGGGCAAGGTGAGCAGTTCTTC CASSYRSAGGQGEQFF
TRBJ1-1 . TRBV5-1 . TGCGCCAGCAGCTTCGGGGGTGGTAACACTGAAGCTTTCTTT CASSFGGGNTEAFF
TRBJ2-3 once TRBV27 TRBD2 TGTGCCAGCAGGAAAATAACTAGCGGGAGGTCCACAGATACGCAGTATTTT CASRKITSGRSTDTQYF
TRBJ1-3 . TRBV29-1 . TGCAGCGTTGGTGGCACCAGCTCTGGAAACACCATATATTTT CSVGGTSSGNTIYF
TRBJ2-7 once TRBV6-5 . TGTGCCAGCAGTTTTGCTGGACTACCCTACGAGCAGTACTTC CASSFAGLPYEQYF
TRBJ1-6 few TRBV5-4 . TGTGCCAGCAGCGGCGAGTTGCGGGGCAGCGATTCACCCCTCCACTTT CASSGELRGSDSPLHF
TRBJ1-4 . TRBV7-9 TRBD1 TGTGCCAGCAGCCTCAGGGACAGGGATGAAAAACTGTTTTTT CASSLRDRDEKLFF
TRBJ1-1 . TRBV28 TRBD1 TGTGCCAGCAGTTTGTTACAGGGGGCGAGCACTGAAGCTTTCTTT CASSLLQGASTEAFF
TRBJ2-2 . TRBV2 TRBD1 TGTGCCAGCAAACCCCGACAGGGTATACCCGGGGAGCTGTTTTTT CASKPRQGIPGELFF
TRBJ1-2 . TRBV28 . TGTGCCAGCAGTTTCATCAGGGGAAACTATGGCTACACCTTC CASSFIRGNYGYTF
TRBJ2-3 . TRBV15 TRBD1 TGTGCCACCAGCAGAGATAGACAGGGAGCAGATACGCAGTATTTT CATSRDRQGADTQYF
TRBJ2-1 . TRBV4-1 . TGCGCCAGCAGCCAAGAGGATACAGGGAATGAGCAGTTCTTC CASSQEDTGNEQFF
TRBJ2-7 . TRBV6-1 . TGTGCCAGCAGTGGACGTCGGCAGGGGAAGTCTTACGAGCAGTACTTC CASSGRRQGKSYEQYF
TRBJ2-3 . TRBV28 TRBD1 TGTGCCAGCACCCTAAGGCAGGGGGCGCCCACAGATACGCAGTATTTT CASTLRQGAPTDTQYF
TRBJ1-2 . TRBV28 . TGTGCCACCACGGCGGGGGGCAAGGGCTACACCTTC CATTAGGKGYTF
TRBJ1-2 . TRBV9 . TGTGCCAGCAGCGTGGCCAGGGATAGGGGCTACACCTTC CASSVARDRGYTF
TRBJ2-7 . TRBV28 TRBD2 TGTGCCAGCAGCCTAGCGGGAGGCTACGAGCAGTACTTC CASSLAGGYEQYF
TRBJ1-5 . TRBV19 TRBD1 TGTGCCAGTAGTGTACCCGGCGACAGGGCACCCCAGCATTTT CASSVPGDRAPQHF
TRBJ1-1 . TRBV6-6 . TGTGCCAGCACCGAATCTACAGGGCCGGACACTGAAGCTTTCTTT CASTESTGPDTEAFF
TRBJ1-5 . TRBV2 TRBD1 TGTGCCAGCAGGGAAACAGGGGATCAGCCCCAGCATTTT CASRETGDQPQHF
TRBJ2-2 . TRBV6-1 . TGTGCCAGCAGTGAATTCGAGACCGGGGAGCTGTTTTTT CASSEFETGELFF
TRBJ2-1 . TRBV6-5 TRBD1 TGTGCCAGCAACCCGACAGGGTCCCATGAGCAGTTCTTC CASNPTGSHEQFF
TRBJ2-5 . TRBV29-1 TRBD2 TGCAGCGTTGAACGCGGGGGTATCCAAGAGACCCAGTACTTC CSVERGGIQETQYF
TRBJ1-2 . TRBV5-1 TRBD1 TGCGCCAGCAGCTCGGGACAGGGGGCGCGGCTTGGCTACACCTTC CASSSGQGARLGYTF
TRBJ1-2 . TRBV11-2 TRBD1 TGTGCCAGCAGCTTAACACAGGGGGCGCGCGGTGGCTACACCTTC CASSLTQGARGGYTF
TRBJ1-2 . TRBV5-1 TRBD1 TGCGCCAGCAGCTTGTCAGGGGGTTCCAGGTCGGGTGGCTACACCTTC CASSLSGGSRSGGYTF
TRBJ1-4 . TRBV27 TRBD1 TGTGCCAGCACCTCGGACAGGGCTAATGAAAAACTGTTTTTT CASTSDRANEKLFF
TRBJ1-2 . TRBV27 . TGTGCCAGCTATGGACAGAAGTCCGGCTACACCTTC CASYGQKSGYTF
TRBJ2-7 . TRBV27 . TGTGCCAGCAGTTTAGGACACTTATACGAGCAGTACTTC CASSLGHLYEQYF
TRBJ2-2 . TRBV15 TRBD2 TGTGCCACCAGGGATACTAGCGACCTTTGGACCGGGGAGCTGTTTTTT CATRDTSDLWTGELFF
TRBJ2-3 few TRBV11-2 . TGTGCCAGCAGCTTGTACGGGACAGATACGCAGTATTTT CASSLYGTDTQYF
TRBJ2-1 . TRBV2 TRBD2 TGTGCCAGCACTAGTATCGGGACTAGCGGGAACAATGAGCAGTTCTTC CASTSIGTSGNNEQFF
TRBJ1-5 . TRBV2 . TGTGCCAGCAGATTGACAGGACCTCAGCCCCAGCATTTT CASRLTGPQPQHF
TRBJ2-1 . TRBV27 TRBD1 TGTGCCAGCAGTTTAAACAGGGGAAATGAGCAGTTCTTC CASSLNRGNEQFF
TRBJ1-5 . TRBV15 . TGTGCCACCAGCAGACAGTATAGCAATCAGCCCCAGCATTTT CATSRQYSNQPQHF
TRBJ1-2 few TRBV7-8 . TGTGCCAGCAGCTTTCAGTCCTCGTCCGCCTATGGCTACACCTTC CASSFQSSSAYGYTF
TRBJ2-1 . TRBV28 TRBD1 TGTGCCAGCAGTTTTAGATTACGGGACAGAAAGCAGTTCTTC CASSFRLRDRKQFF
TRBJ2-2 . TRBV27 TRBD2 TGTGCCAGCAGTTTGTCTAGCGGGGGTAGCACCGGGGAGCTGTTTTTT CASSLSSGGSTGELFF
TRBJ2-1 . TRBV4-1 . TGCGCCAGCAGCCAAGTTGTGCGGGGGCTTAACAATGAGCAGTTCTTC CASSQVVRGLNNEQFF
TRBJ2-7 few TRBV27 . TGTGCCAGCAGTTTATCACTTGCGGCCGAGCAGTACTTC CASSLSLAAEQYF